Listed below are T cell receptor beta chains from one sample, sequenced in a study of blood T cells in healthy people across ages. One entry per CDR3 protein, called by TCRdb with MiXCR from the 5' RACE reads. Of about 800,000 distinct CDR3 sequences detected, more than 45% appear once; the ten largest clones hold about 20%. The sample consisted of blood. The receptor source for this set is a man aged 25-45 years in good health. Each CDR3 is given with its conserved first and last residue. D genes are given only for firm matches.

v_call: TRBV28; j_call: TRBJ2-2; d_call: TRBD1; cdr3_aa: CAIQGAYSGELFF
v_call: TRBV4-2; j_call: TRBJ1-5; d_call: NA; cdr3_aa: CASSQGTTSNQPQHF
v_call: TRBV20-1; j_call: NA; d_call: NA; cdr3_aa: CSARGQNYEQYF
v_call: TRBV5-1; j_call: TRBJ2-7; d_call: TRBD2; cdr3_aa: CASSLGRLAGNEQYF
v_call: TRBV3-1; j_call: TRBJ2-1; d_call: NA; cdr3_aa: CASSQALQVYHEQFF
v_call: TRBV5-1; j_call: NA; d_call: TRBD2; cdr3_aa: CASSLGAGGPKEQYF
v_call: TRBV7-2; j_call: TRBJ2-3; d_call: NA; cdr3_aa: CASSHGRSPGTDTQYF
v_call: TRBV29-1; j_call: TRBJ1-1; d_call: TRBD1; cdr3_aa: CSVATGTANTEAFF
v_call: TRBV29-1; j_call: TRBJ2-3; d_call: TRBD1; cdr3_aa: CSVTDRAGPDTQYF
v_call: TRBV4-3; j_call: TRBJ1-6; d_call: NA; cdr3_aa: CASSRSISSYNSPLHF
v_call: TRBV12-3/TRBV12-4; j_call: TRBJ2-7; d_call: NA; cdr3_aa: CASSLGVSYEQYF
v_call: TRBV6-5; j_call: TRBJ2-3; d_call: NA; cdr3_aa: CASRQHRVGVDTQYF
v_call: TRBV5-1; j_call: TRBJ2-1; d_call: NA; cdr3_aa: CASSLLDRTAYNEQFF
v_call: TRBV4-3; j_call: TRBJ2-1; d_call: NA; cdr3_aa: CASSQESRSNERFF
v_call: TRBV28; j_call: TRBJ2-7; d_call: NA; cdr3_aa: CASHQPESSGNEQYF